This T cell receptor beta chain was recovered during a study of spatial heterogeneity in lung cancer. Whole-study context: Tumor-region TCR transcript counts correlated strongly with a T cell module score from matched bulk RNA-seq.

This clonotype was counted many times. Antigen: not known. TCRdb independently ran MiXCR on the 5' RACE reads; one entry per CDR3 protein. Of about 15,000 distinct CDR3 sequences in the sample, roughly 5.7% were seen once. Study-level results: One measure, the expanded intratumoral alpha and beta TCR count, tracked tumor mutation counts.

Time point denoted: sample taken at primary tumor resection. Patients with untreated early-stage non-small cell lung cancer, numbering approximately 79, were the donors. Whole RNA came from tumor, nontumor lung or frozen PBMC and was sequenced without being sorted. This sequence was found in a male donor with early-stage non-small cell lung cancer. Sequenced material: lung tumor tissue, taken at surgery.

The CDR3 DNA follows: TGTGCCAGCAGCTTAGTGACAGCCTACCCCAATAACTATGGCTACACCTTC. This translates into CASSLVTAYPNNYGYTF. The rearrangement links TRBV7-2 to TRBJ1-2, with a weak D call TRBD1 (5 bases). V shed 1 base and J shed 1 base, with 16 bases lying between them. Germline V gives CDR1 SGHTA, CDR2 FQGNSA. The CDR3 loop spans 17 amino acids.